The sequence of this T cell receptor (beta chain) was determined in a study of T cell responses to AZD1222 COVID-19 vaccine. Overall study context: Second doses were pooled across both intervals (about 4 or about 12 weeks). General study findings and limits: As reported, nearly half of all spike-specific TCRs target variant regions that are unmutated.

On this clone itself: Its antigen remains unidentified.

Profiling relied on immunoSEQ multiplex PCR, and the TCRdb table lists in-frame clones only, not all of them. The repertoire has some 160,000 clones, roughly 90% of them found once; the top ten carry around 5.2%. Per the germline V gene, CDR1 is MDHEN and CDR2 is SYDVKM. Trimming left V 5 bases short and J 3 bases short, with 14 bases between. There are 14 residues in the CDR3. This TCR came from an adult in good health. The rearrangement uses TRBV28 and TRBJ2-7, with D possibly TRBD2 on 6 matching bases. The sequenced sample was peripheral blood, obtained on day 0 of AZD1222 vaccination. CDR3 coding DNA: TGTGCCAGCAGTCCTGGGACTTCGAACTACGAGCAGTACTTC. This encodes CASSPGTSNYEQYF.